A single sample gave rise to the 14 T cell receptor beta chains below, sequenced in a study of blood T cell repertoires in COVID-19. Profiling relied on immunoSEQ multiplex PCR, and the TCRdb table lists in-frame clones only, not all of them. This table has 100,000 to 110,000 clones, about 91% appearing once. The specimen was peripheral blood. The receptors here all came from a human donor in a cohort sampled during active COVID-19.

The gene calls are TRBV7-3 and TRBJ1-1; 9 nucleotides align to TRBD1. The junction had 1 base not matched to a gene; V was cut back by 4 bases and J by 4 bases. CDR1 and CDR2 from the germline V gene are SGHTA and FQGTGA. The CDR3 is 13 amino acids. The CDR3, as DNA: TGTGCCAGCAGCTCGGACAGGGGCACTGAAGCTTTCTTT. Translated: CASSSDRGTEAFF.

The genes are TRBV28 and TRBJ2-1; the D gene is possibly TRBD1 (6 bases). Germline CDR1 and CDR2: MDHEN and SYDVKM. The CDR3 extends over 16 amino acids. The ends were cut back, 5 bases at V and 4 bases at J, with 18 bases in the middle. CDR3 nucleotides: TGTGCCAGCAGTACCTCTCCCCACAGGGTATACAATGAGCAGTTCTTC. It specifies CASSTSPHRVYNEQFF. Full variable domain (rest looked up from reference TRBV28 and TRBJ2-1): DVKVTQSSRYLVKRTGEKVFLECVQDMDHENMFWYRQDPGLGLRLIYFSYDVKMKEKGDIPEGYSVSREKKERFSLILESASTNQTSMYLCASSTSPHRVYNEQFFGPGTRLTVL.

The rearrangement uses TRBV27 and TRBJ1-1; 7 positions agree with TRBD1. V lost 6 bases to trimming and J lost 7 bases; unmatched junction nucleotides: 8. The CDR3 runs to 13 residues. The germline V gene has CDR1 MNHEY and CDR2 SMNVEV (reference sequence). The CDR3 spells CASRDRDGVEAFF. The DNA for the CDR3 is TGTGCCAGCAGAGACAGGGACGGGGTTGAAGCTTTCTTT.

The J gene is TRBJ1-3, the V gene TRBV6-2 or TRBV6-3, with 10 bases lining up with TRBD1. Trimming at V came to 5 bases and at J to 0 bases, leaving 7 bases not matched to a gene. This CDR3 contains 17 residues. The germline V gene encodes CDR1 MNHEY and CDR2 SVGEGT. CDR3 coding DNA: TGTGCCAGCAGTCCGGAGCGGGACAGGGGCTCTGGAAACACCATATATTTT. Protein: CASSPERDRGSGNTIYF.

The chain has TRBV6-2 or TRBV6-3 and TRBJ1-5, with D tentatively TRBD1 (5 bases). This CDR3 is 14 amino acids long. Germline V gene lookup returns CDR1 MNHEY and CDR2 SVGEGT. The V gene lost 5 bases and the J gene lost 3 bases, with 11 bases spanning the gap. The CDR3: CASSQGKINQPQHF. The CDR3 DNA follows: TGTGCCAGCAGTCAGGGAAAAATCAATCAGCCCCAGCATTTT.

This clone was detected only once. This chain links TRBV5-4 with TRBJ2-3, with 8 bases fitting TRBD1. This CDR3 region has 14 residues. Germline loops: CDR1 SGHNT, CDR2 YYREEE (reference sequence). The V and J ends lost 4 bases and 4 bases, in that order; junction bases with no gene match: 5. CDR3 nucleotides: TGTGCCAGCAGCCTAGGACAGGGCCCAGATACGCAGTATTTT. It translates to CASSLGQGPDTQYF.

This chain links TRBV28 with TRBJ1-5, with a weak D call TRBD1 (6 bases). Trimming stripped 2 bases from V and 16 bases from J, with 18 bases between. Germline assignment: CDR1 MDHEN and CDR2 SYDVKM. The CDR3 is made up of 13 amino acids. In DNA form, the CDR3 reads TGTGCCAGCAGTTTAACCCTCAGGGGCCTCGTCCATTTT. The encoded protein is CASSLTLRGLVHF. Supplemented by reference TRBV28 and TRBJ1-5, the full variable domain reads DVKVTQSSRYLVKRTGEKVFLECVQDMDHENMFWYRQDPGLGLRLIYFSYDVKMKEKGDIPEGYSVSREKKERFSLILESASTNQTSMYLCASSLTLRGLVHFGDGTRLSIL.

V usage is TRBV7-9 and J usage is TRBJ2-5; D not certain. The CDR3 runs 12 residues. The germline V gene encodes CDR1 SEHNR and CDR2 FQNEAQ (reference sequence). The ends were cut back, 4 bases at V and 4 bases at J, with 7 bases in the middle. CDR3 coding DNA: TGTGCCAGCAGCTCCCGAGGAGAGACCCAGTACTTC. Its protein product is CASSSRGETQYF.

The V gene is TRBV4-1, the J gene TRBJ1-5; TRBD1 matches 10 bases. With V trimmed by 3 bases and J by 0 bases, 8 bases remained unmatched. Germline assignment: CDR1 MGHRA and CDR2 YSYEKL. The CDR3 has 18 residues. This CDR3 reads CASSQTGGAQYSNQPQHF. CDR3 DNA sequence: TGCGCCAGCAGCCAGACAGGGGGCGCGCAATATAGCAATCAGCCCCAGCATTTT.

The V and J genes are TRBV27 and TRBJ1-4, with 11 bases that match TRBD1. J gave up 4 bases and V 6 bases, and 7 bases lay outside the gene matches. Looked up from germline, CDR1 is MNHEY and CDR2 is SMNVEV (reference sequence). The CDR3 runs 16 residues. This chain's CDR3 is CASRDRGPGINEKLFF. CDR3 DNA sequence: TGTGCCAGCAGGGACAGGGGGCCTGGAATTAATGAAAAACTGTTTTTT. Variable domain in full (rest from reference TRBV27 and TRBJ1-4): EAQVTQNPRYLITVTGKKLTVTCSQNMNHEYMSWYRQDPGLGLRQIYYSMNVEVTDKGDVPEGYKVSRKEKRNFPLILESPSPNQTSLYFCASRDRGPGINEKLFFGSGTQLSVL.

CDR3 nucleotides: TGCGCCAGCAGTTCTGGACAGGGATACAATGAGCAGTTCTTC. Translation: CASSSGQGYNEQFF. The rearrangement links TRBV10-1 to TRBJ2-1; 8 nucleotides agree with TRBD1. Germline V gives CDR1 WNHNN, CDR2 SYGVQD (reference sequence). The length of the CDR3 is 14 residues. The J segment lost 4 bases and the V segment lost 5 bases, leaving 4 bases of the junction unmatched.

V gene TRBV10-3 combines with J gene TRBJ2-1, with 10 bases that match TRBD1. After removal of 2 bases from V and 4 bases from J, the junction contained 8 bases not matched to a gene. Germline V gene data show CDR1 as ENHRY and CDR2 as SYGVKD. The CDR3 sequence is 17 residues long. CDR3 sequence (DNA): TGTGCCATCAGTGAGGTTCTTGGGACAGGGGAATACAATGAGCAGTTCTTC. It encodes CAISEVLGTGEYNEQFF.

This rearrangement joins TRBV7-9 to TRBJ1-1, with TRBD1 matching over 8 bases. Germline V lookup: CDR1 SEHNR, CDR2 FQNEAQ (reference sequence). J lost 4 bases, V lost 3 bases, and 7 bases had no gene match. The CDR3 is made up of 15 amino acids. CDR3 bases: TGTGCCAGCAGCTTCCCGACAGGGGTCGGCACTGAAGCTTTCTTT. It specifies CASSFPTGVGTEAFF.

CDR3 nucleotides: TGTGCCAGCTCCAAACGGACAGGTCGGAACACTGAAGCTTTCTTT. Translated, it gives CASSKRTGRNTEAFF. This chain uses TRBV6-5 with TRBJ1-1; 7 nucleotides align to TRBD1. This CDR3 comprises 15 residues. V lost 8 bases and J lost 1; bases outside the gene matches: 10. Germline CDR1 is MNHEY and CDR2 is SVGAGI.